Here is one TCR beta chain with its context. A much larger clonotype is one base distant, so this may be a read error. TCR beta VDJ and CDR3 were profiled, and genomic DNA was the template. TCRdb re-called the reads through MiXCR, storing one row per CDR3 protein. The table records around 170,000 distinct CDR3 sequences, approximately 48% of them present only once. This CDR3 is built from 15 residues. Germline V gene lookup returns CDR1 MGHDK and CDR2 SYGVNS. In patients chosen for sequencing, flow cytometry had shown CD8+CD57+ cell expansion. This specimen belongs to a study of CD8+CD57+ T cells in acquired aplastic anemia.

The sequenced material came from sorted CD4+, CD8+, or CD8+CD57+ T cells (not recorded which) from PBMCs. The chain is built from TRBV25-1 and TRBJ2-7; 9 bases are a match to TRBD1. The receptor was isolated from a human donor with aplastic anemia. The chain's CDR3 is CASSPNRGPSYGQYF. The CDR3 DNA reads TGTGCCAGCAGCCCCAACAGGGGGCCCTCCTACGGGCAGTACTTC.